This T cell receptor (beta chain) was captured in a study of blood T cell repertoires in COVID-19. Seattle's enrolled individuals joined amid active infection and were then monitored longitudinally. Sequenced by immunoSEQ multiplex PCR; TCRdb stores in-frame clones only, minus some. The table lists approximately 140,000 clones, 75% to 90% of them singletons. Deletions cut 0 bases from V and 6 bases from J, with 12 bases between. CDR3 length equals 15 residues. Germline CDR1 is LGHDT and CDR2 is YNNKEL (reference sequence). The material sequenced was peripheral blood. The chain links TRBV3-1 (or the pseudogene TRBV3-2) to TRBJ2-1; possibly TRBD2 for D (5 bases). This TCR derives from a woman between 55 and 75 years old with COVID-19, enrolled during active disease. The CDR3 nucleotides are TGTGCCAGCAGCCAAGATTGGACCAGCGGCAATGAGCAGTTCTTC. It translates to CASSQDWTSGNEQFF.